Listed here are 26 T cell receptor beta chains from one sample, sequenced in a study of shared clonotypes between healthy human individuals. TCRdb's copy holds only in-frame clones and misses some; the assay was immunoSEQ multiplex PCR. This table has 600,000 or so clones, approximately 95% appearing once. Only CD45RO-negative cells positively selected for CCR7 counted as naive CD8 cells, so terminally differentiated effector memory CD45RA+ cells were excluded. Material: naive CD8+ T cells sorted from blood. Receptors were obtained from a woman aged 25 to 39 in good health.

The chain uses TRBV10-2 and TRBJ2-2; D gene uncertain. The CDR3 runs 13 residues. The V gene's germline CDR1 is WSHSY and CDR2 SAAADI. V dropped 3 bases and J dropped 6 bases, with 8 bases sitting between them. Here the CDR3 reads CASSDFGSGELFF. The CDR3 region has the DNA TGCGCCAGCAGTGATTTCGGCTCCGGGGAGCTGTTTTTT.

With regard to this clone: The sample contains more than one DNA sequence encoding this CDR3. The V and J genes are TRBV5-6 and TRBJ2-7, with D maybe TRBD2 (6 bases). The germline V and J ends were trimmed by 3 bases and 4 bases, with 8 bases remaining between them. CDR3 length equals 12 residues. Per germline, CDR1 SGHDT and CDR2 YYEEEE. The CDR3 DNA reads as TGTGCCAGCAGCTGGGACTCTTACGAGCAGTACTTC. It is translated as CASSWDSYEQYF.

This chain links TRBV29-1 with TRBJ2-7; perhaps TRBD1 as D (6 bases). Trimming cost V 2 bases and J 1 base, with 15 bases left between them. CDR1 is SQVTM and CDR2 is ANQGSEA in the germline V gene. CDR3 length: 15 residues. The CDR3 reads CSVEHGAGASYEQYF. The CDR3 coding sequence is TGCAGCGTTGAACACGGGGCAGGGGCATCCTACGAGCAGTACTTC.

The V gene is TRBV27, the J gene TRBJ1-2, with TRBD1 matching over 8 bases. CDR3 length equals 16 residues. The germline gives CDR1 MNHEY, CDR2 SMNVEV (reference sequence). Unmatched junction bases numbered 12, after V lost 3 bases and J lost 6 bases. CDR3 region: CASSFGWDRFSDGYTF. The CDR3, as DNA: TGTGCCAGCAGTTTCGGGTGGGACAGGTTCTCGGATGGCTACACCTTC.

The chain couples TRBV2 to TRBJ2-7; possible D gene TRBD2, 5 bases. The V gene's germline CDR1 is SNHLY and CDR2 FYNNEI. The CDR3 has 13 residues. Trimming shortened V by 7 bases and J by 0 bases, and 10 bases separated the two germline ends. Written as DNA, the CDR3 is TGTGCCAGCACGGGATTTAGCTCCTACGAGCAGTACTTC. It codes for CASTGFSSYEQYF.

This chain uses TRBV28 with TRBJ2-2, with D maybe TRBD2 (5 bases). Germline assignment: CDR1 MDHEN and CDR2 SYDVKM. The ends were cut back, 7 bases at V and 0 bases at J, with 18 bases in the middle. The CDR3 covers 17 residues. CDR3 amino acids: CASNTQERRTNTGELFF. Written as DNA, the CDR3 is TGTGCCAGCAATACTCAGGAACGGAGGACGAACACCGGGGAGCTGTTTTTT.

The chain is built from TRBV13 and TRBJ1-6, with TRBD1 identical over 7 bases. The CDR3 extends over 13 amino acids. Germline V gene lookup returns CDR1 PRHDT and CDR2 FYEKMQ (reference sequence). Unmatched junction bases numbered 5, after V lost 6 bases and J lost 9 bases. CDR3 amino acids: CASRTGTTSPLHF. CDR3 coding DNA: TGTGCCAGCAGGACAGGGACTACTTCACCCCTCCACTTT.

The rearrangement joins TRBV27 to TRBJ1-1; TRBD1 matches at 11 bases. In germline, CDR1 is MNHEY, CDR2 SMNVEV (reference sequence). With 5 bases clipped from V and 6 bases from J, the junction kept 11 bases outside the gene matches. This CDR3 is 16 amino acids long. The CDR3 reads CASSAGSGTGGSEAFF. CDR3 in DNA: TGTGCCAGCAGTGCGGGGTCCGGGACAGGGGGGTCTGAAGCTTTCTTT.

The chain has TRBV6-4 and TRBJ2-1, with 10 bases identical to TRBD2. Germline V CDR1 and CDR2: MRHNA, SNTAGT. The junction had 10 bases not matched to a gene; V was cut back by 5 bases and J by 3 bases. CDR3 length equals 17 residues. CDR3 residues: CASSPLAGVKYYNEQFF. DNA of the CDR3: TGTGCCAGCAGTCCCCTAGCGGGAGTTAAATACTACAATGAGCAGTTCTTC.

CDR3 amino acids: CASSPPGGRTPRRLRGNEQFF. CDR3 nucleotides: TGTGCCAGCAGTCCTCCCGGGGGGCGGACTCCACGCCGCCTTCGGGGAAATGAGCAGTTCTTC. This chain links TRBV28 with TRBJ2-1; a weak D match, TRBD2 (7 bases). This CDR3 is built from 21 residues. Germline CDR1 and CDR2: MDHEN and SYDVKM. V dropped 5 bases and J dropped 7 bases, with 36 bases sitting between them.

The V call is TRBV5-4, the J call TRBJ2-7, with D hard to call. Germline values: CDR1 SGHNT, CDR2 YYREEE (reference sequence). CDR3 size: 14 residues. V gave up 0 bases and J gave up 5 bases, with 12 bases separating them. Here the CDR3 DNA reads TGTGCCAGCAGCTTGGAGGCCCTCAGCGACGAGCAGTACTTC. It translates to CASSLEALSDEQYF.

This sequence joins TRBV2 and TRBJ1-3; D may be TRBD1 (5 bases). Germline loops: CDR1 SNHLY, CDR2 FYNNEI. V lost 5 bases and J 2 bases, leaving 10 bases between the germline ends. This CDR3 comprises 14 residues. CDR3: CASSTGYPGNTIYF. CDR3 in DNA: TGTGCCAGCAGTACAGGATACCCTGGAAACACCATATATTTT.

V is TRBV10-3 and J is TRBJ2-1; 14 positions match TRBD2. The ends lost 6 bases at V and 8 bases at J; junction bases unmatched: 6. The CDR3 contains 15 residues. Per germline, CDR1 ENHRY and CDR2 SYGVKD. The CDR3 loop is CAIRDPGLAGDEQFF. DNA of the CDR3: TGTGCCATCAGAGATCCGGGACTAGCGGGAGATGAGCAGTTCTTC.

CDR3 DNA: TGTGCCAGCAGCGCCCGGGACACGAGGAACTACGAGCAGTACTTC. Translation gives CASSARDTRNYEQYF. The genes are TRBV9 and TRBJ2-7; TRBD1 might be the D (6 bases). Trimming pared 3 bases from V and 3 bases from J, leaving 16 bases between. The CDR3 length is 15 residues. Germline CDR1 SGDLS, CDR2 YYNGEE.

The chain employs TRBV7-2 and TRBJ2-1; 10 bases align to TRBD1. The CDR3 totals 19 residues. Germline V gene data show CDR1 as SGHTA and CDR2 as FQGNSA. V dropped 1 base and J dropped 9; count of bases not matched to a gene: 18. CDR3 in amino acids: CASSLVGLGPGTGASEQFF. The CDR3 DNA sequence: TGTGCCAGCAGCTTAGTTGGATTGGGTCCCGGGACAGGGGCCAGTGAGCAGTTCTTC.

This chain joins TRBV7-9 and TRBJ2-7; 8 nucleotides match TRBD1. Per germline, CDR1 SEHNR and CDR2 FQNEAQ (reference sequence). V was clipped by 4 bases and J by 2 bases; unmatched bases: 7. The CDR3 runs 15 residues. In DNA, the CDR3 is TGTGCCAGCAGCTCCTCGGGACAGGAGACCTACGAGCAGTACTTC. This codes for CASSSSGQETYEQYF.

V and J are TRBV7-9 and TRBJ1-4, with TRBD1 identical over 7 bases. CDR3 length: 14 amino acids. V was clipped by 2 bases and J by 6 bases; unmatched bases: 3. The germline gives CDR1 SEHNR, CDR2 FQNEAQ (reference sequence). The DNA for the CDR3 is TGTGCCAGCAGCTTACAGGGGGACGATGAAAAACTGTTTTTT. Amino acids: CASSLQGDDEKLFF.

This CDR3 is CASSAWDRAYEQYF. As DNA, the CDR3 is TGTGCCAGTAGTGCCTGGGACAGAGCCTACGAGCAGTACTTC. The genes are TRBV19 and TRBJ2-7; 7 bases are a match to TRBD1. Germline CDR1 is LNHDA and CDR2 is SQIVND (reference sequence). The J segment lost 2 bases and the V segment lost 5 bases, leaving 6 bases of the junction unmatched. The length of the CDR3 is 14 residues.

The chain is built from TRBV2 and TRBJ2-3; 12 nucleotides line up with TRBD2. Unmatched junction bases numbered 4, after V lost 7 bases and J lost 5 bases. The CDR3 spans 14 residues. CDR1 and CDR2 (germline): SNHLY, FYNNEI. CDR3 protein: CASNGLAGIDTQYF. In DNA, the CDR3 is TGTGCCAGCAACGGACTAGCGGGAATAGATACGCAGTATTTT.

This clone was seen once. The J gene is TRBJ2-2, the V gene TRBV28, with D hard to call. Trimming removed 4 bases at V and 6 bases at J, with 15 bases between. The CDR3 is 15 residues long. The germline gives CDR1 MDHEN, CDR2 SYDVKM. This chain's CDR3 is CASSWLVGNPGELFF. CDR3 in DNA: TGTGCCAGCAGTTGGCTCGTGGGTAATCCCGGGGAGCTGTTTTTT.

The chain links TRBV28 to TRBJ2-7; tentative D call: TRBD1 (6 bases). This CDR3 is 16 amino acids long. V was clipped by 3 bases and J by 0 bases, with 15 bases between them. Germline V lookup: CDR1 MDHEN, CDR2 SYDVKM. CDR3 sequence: CASSLYREINSYEQYF. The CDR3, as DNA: TGTGCCAGCAGTTTGTACAGGGAGATTAACTCCTACGAGCAGTACTTC.

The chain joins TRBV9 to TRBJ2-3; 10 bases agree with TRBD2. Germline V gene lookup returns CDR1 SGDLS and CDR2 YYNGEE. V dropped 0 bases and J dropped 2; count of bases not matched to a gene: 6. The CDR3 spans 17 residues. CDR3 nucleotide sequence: TGTGCCAGCAGCGTAGAGCCAGCGGGAGGGTTCACAGATACGCAGTATTTT. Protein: CASSVEPAGGFTDTQYF.

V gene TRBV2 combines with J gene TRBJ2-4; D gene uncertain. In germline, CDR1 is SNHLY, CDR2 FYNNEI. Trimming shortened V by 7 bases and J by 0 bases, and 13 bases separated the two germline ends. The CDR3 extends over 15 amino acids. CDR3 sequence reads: CASIRADLAKNIQYF. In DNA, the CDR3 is TGTGCCAGCATCCGGGCGGATCTAGCCAAAAACATTCAGTACTTC.

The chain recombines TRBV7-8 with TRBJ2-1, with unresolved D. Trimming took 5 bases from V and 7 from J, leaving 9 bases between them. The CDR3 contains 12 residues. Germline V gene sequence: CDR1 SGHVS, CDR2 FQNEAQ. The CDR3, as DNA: TGTGCCAGCAGCGAAAACTTGAATGAGCAGTTCTTC. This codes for CASSENLNEQFF.

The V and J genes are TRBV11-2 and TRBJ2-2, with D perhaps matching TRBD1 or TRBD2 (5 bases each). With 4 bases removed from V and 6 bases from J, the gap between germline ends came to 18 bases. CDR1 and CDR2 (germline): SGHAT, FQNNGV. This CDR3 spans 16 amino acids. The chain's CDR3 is CASSSFRGVGAGELFF. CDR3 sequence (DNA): TGTGCCAGCAGCTCTTTTCGGGGAGTGGGGGCCGGGGAGCTGTTTTTT. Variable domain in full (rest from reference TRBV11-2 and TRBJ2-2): EAGVAQSPRYKIIEKRQSVAFWCNPISGHATLYWYQQILGQGPKLLIQFQNNGVVDDSQLPKDRFSAERLKGVDSTLKIQPAKLEDSAVYLCASSSFRGVGAGELFFGEGSRLTVL.

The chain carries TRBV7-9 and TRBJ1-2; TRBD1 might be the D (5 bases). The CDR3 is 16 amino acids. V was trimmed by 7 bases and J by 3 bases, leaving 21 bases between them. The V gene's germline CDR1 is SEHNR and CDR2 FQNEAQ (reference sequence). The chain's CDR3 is CASTDGVGGFDYGYTF. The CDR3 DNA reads TGTGCCAGCACCGATGGGGTCGGGGGTTTTGACTATGGCTACACCTTC. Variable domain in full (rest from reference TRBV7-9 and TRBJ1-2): DTGVSQNPRHKITKRGQNVTFRCDPISEHNRLYWYRQTLGQGPEFLTYFQNEAQLEKSRLLSDRFSAERPKGSFSTLEIQRTEQGDSAMYLCASTDGVGGFDYGYTFGSGTRLTVV.